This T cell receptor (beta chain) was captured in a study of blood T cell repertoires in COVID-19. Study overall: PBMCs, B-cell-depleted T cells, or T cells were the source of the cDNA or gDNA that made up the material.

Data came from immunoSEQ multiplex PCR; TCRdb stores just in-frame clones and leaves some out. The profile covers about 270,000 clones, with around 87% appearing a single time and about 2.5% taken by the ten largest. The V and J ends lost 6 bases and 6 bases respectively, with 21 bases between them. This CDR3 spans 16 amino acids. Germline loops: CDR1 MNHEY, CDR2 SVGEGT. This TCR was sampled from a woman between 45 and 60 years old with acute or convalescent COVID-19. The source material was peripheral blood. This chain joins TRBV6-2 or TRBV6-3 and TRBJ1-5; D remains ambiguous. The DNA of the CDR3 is TGTGCCAGCAGCCGCTTGATCGAGGGTAGTCGTCAGCCCCAGCATTTT. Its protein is CASSRLIEGSRQPQHF.